A selection of T cell receptor beta chains follows, all from one sample in a study of human T cells and chemical hapten exposure. TCRdb re-analysed the RACE reads in MiXCR, keeping a single row per CDR3 protein. The sample contains around 150,000 distinct CDR3 sequences, about 27% of which appear only once. Source: whole blood, taken in connection with sensitization to the hapten diphenylcyclopropenone (DPC). The receptors here all came from a woman between 18 and 29 years old with alopecia areata. Some clones in this sample may be carry-over from other donors' samples. The CDR3 runs from the conserved cysteine through the conserved F or W. The D gene is left open where the match is weak. A clone size is listed for some rows: how often the clone was seen (once, few, many), or a class if it is expanded.

D gene: TRBD1; clone size: .; J gene: TRBJ2-7; V gene: TRBV12-3/TRBV12-4; CDR3 protein: CASGGQLYEQYF; CDR3 DNA: TGTGCCAGCGGGGGACAGCTCTACGAGCAGTACTTC
D gene: .; clone size: .; J gene: TRBJ2-1; V gene: TRBV6-2/TRBV6-3; CDR3 protein: CASSARDRGFYEQFF; CDR3 DNA: TGTGCCAGCAGTGCCCGGGACCGGGGTTTCTATGAGCAGTTCTTC
D gene: .; clone size: few; J gene: TRBJ1-5; V gene: TRBV12-3/TRBV12-4; CDR3 protein: CASSWGLGQPQHF; CDR3 DNA: TGTGCCAGCAGTTGGGGCTTGGGTCAGCCCCAGCATTTT
D gene: .; clone size: few; J gene: TRBJ2-3; V gene: TRBV20-1; CDR3 protein: CSGGQDTQYF; CDR3 DNA: TGCAGTGGCGGGCAAGATACGCAGTATTTT
D gene: .; clone size: .; J gene: TRBJ2-6; V gene: TRBV30; CDR3 protein: CAWSAGSGANVLTF; CDR3 DNA: TGTGCCTGGAGTGCTGGGTCTGGGGCCAACGTCCTGACTTTC
D gene: .; clone size: few; J gene: TRBJ1-5; V gene: TRBV29-1; CDR3 protein: CSVARRNEPQHF; CDR3 DNA: TGCAGCGTTGCGCGGCGAAACGAGCCCCAGCATTTT
D gene: .; clone size: few; J gene: TRBJ1-5; V gene: TRBV20-1; CDR3 protein: CSASPTQVRGPQHF; CDR3 DNA: TGCAGTGCTTCCCCTACACAGGTTCGGGGACCCCAGCATTTT
D gene: .; clone size: few; J gene: TRBJ1-1; V gene: TRBV29-1; CDR3 protein: CSVQHRGDTEAFF; CDR3 DNA: TGCAGCGTCCAACACAGAGGGGACACTGAAGCTTTCTTT
D gene: .; clone size: .; J gene: TRBJ2-5; V gene: TRBV4-1; CDR3 protein: CASSQRTVRETQYF; CDR3 DNA: TGCGCCAGCAGCCAGAGGACAGTGAGAGAGACCCAGTACTTC
D gene: TRBD1; clone size: .; J gene: TRBJ2-1; V gene: TRBV29-1; CDR3 protein: CSVEGTGKGSYNEQFF; CDR3 DNA: TGCAGCGTTGAAGGGACAGGGAAAGGGTCCTACAATGAGCAGTTCTTC
D gene: .; clone size: .; J gene: TRBJ2-3; V gene: TRBV6-1; CDR3 protein: CASSDVSNTDTQYF; CDR3 DNA: TGTGCCAGCAGTGATGTCTCCAACACAGATACGCAGTATTTT
D gene: .; clone size: few; J gene: TRBJ1-5; V gene: TRBV2; CDR3 protein: CASSRGGDQPQHF; CDR3 DNA: TGTGCCAGCAGCCGGGGGGGAGATCAGCCCCAGCATTTT
D gene: .; clone size: many; J gene: TRBJ2-2; V gene: TRBV7-6; CDR3 protein: CASSLEGRTGELFF; CDR3 DNA: TGTGCCAGCAGCTTAGAAGGCCGCACCGGGGAGCTGTTTTTT
D gene: .; clone size: few; J gene: TRBJ2-5; V gene: TRBV6-2/TRBV6-3; CDR3 protein: CASTEQETQYF; CDR3 DNA: TGTGCCAGCACTGAACAAGAGACCCAGTACTTC
D gene: TRBD2; clone size: few; J gene: TRBJ2-2; V gene: TRBV7-2; CDR3 protein: CASSLETSATGELFF; CDR3 DNA: TGTGCCAGCAGCTTAGAGACTAGCGCCACCGGGGAGCTGTTTTTT
D gene: TRBD2; clone size: .; J gene: TRBJ2-5; V gene: TRBV6-6; CDR3 protein: CASSYSLAGGRETQYF; CDR3 DNA: TGTGCCAGCAGTTACAGTCTAGCGGGGGGCCGGGAGACCCAGTACTTC
D gene: .; clone size: .; J gene: TRBJ2-5; V gene: TRBV4-3; CDR3 protein: CASSHDLAELETQYF; CDR3 DNA: TGCGCCAGCAGCCATGACCTCGCCGAACTGGAGACCCAGTACTTC
D gene: TRBD1; clone size: .; J gene: TRBJ1-5; V gene: TRBV3-1; CDR3 protein: CASSQRQGAGQPQHF; CDR3 DNA: TGTGCCAGCAGCCAACGACAGGGGGCTGGGCAGCCCCAGCATTTT